The source of this T cell receptor (beta chain) is a study of blood T cell repertoires in COVID-19. As for the study in general: T cells, B-cell-depleted T cells, or PBMCs supplied cDNA or gDNA.

In the original analysis: The authors estimated nucleated cell counts from reference gene primer amplification. This table comes from immunoSEQ multiplex PCR, and its TCRdb copy is limited to in-frame clones, with some not included. The V and J calls and clone size were taken over from that table, and D and trimming were inferred from the DNA. This sample has around 250,000 clones, with around 82% found just once. The table lists this clone with a few counts. In germline, CDR1 is SGHRS, CDR2 YFSETQ. This CDR3 is 12 amino acids long. The V end was cut by 5 bases, the J end by 4 bases, with 7 bases between.

The sequence was obtained from a woman aged 18-29 years with acute or convalescent COVID-19. Sequenced sample: peripheral blood. This sequence joins TRBV5-1 and TRBJ2-1; D ambiguous. Here the CDR3 reads CASSPEYNEQFF. CDR3 sequence (DNA): TGCGCCAGCAGTCCAGAATACAATGAGCAGTTCTTC. Together with reference TRBV5-1 and TRBJ2-1, the CDR3 gives the full variable domain: KAGVTQTPRYLIKTRGQQVTLSCSPISGHRSVSWYQQTPGQGLQFLFEYFSETQRNKGNFPGRFSGRQFSNSRSEMNVSTLELGDSALYLCASSPEYNEQFFGPGTRLTVL.